These 32 T cell receptor beta chains were sequenced from one sample in a study of regulatory T cells in long-lasting Graves disease. Combining iRepertoire HTBI primers with Arm-PCR of CDR3 regions, the authors built TCR beta libraries. TCRdb re-analysed the multiplex PCR reads in MiXCR, keeping a single row per CDR3 protein. This sample has about 470,000 distinct CDR3 sequences; about 20% occur once, and the top ten carry approximately 8%. Time point given: persistent/refractory GD, antithyroid drugs over 5 years with positive TRAb. PBMC RNA was the source of the TCR library. Sequencing used peripheral blood mononuclear cells (PBMCs), obtained when the disease was refractory, from a patient treated with antithyroid drugs. The receptors come from a female donor with Graves disease.

The genes are TRBV29-1 and TRBJ2-7; 9 nucleotides agree with TRBD1. Per germline, CDR1 SQVTM and CDR2 ANQGSEA. There are 13 residues in the CDR3. V was pared by 6 bases and J by 6 bases, with 9 bases of the junction left unmatched. CDR3 sequence reads: CSVVAGTGREQYF. CDR3 bases: TGCAGCGTGGTCGCCGGGACAGGGCGCGAGCAGTACTTC.

This chain connects TRBV7-9 to TRBJ2-3; D call uncertain. V was trimmed by 1 base and J by 6 bases, leaving 8 bases between them. The germline CDR1 and CDR2 sequences are SEHNR and FQNEAQ (reference sequence). The CDR3 runs 13 residues. The CDR3 DNA follows: TGTGCCAGCAGCTTAGAGGCGTGGGATACGCAGTATTTT. Translation: CASSLEAWDTQYF.

In the case of this clonotype: Just one base apart from a much larger clone, this may be a read error. The rearrangement links TRBV12-3 or TRBV12-4 to TRBJ2-7; no reliable D call. The CDR3 is 16 amino acids. Trimming removed 1 base at V and 2 bases at J, with 15 bases between. The CDR3 loop reads CASSLEASVGTYEQYF. The DNA for the CDR3 is TGTGCCAGCAGTTTAGAGGCCAGCGTGGGGACCTACGAGCAGTACTTC.

The V gene is TRBV20-1, the J gene TRBJ1-5; D remains ambiguous. The germline CDR1 and CDR2 sequences are DFQATT and SNEGSKA (reference sequence). The ends were cut back, 1 base at V and 4 bases at J, with 11 bases in the middle. The CDR3 consists of 14 residues. The CDR3 coding sequence is TGCAGTGCTAGAGCACAAGGTGGGAATCAGCCCCAGCATTTT. It is translated as CSARAQGGNQPQHF.

This clonotype appeared a few times. This CDR3 reads CASSFGLAGTGELFF. The DNA for the CDR3 is TGTGCCAGCAGCTTTGGGCTAGCGGGCACCGGGGAGCTGTTTTTT. This chain joins TRBV7-9 and TRBJ2-2, with 8 bases identical to TRBD2. Germline V gives CDR1 SEHNR, CDR2 FQNEAQ (reference sequence). The CDR3 spans 15 residues. V lost 3 bases to trimming and J lost 4 bases; unmatched junction nucleotides: 4.

In this sample, this clonotype turned up a few times. In nucleotides, the CDR3 is TGTGCCAGCAGCTTGGTGTTGGACACCGGGGAGCTGTTTTTT. Translated, it gives CASSLVLDTGELFF. This chain links TRBV5-5 with TRBJ2-2, with D unresolved. Germline V gene lookup returns CDR1 SGHKS and CDR2 YYEKEE (reference sequence). The CDR3 contains 14 residues. With 0 bases removed from V and 3 bases from J, the gap between germline ends came to 6 bases.

This clonotype was detected many times. This chain links TRBV7-9 with TRBJ1-4; the D is unclear. V dropped 4 bases and J dropped 5 bases, with 11 bases sitting between them. Germline V gene lookup returns CDR1 SEHNR and CDR2 FQNEAQ (reference sequence). CDR3 length: 14 amino acids. The CDR3 bases are TGTGCCAGCAGCTCCAGGCAGTCGAATGAAAAACTGTTTTTT. It codes for CASSSRQSNEKLFF. Combining the CDR3 with reference TRBV7-9 and TRBJ1-4 gives the whole variable domain DTGVSQNPRHKITKRGQNVTFRCDPISEHNRLYWYRQTLGQGPEFLTYFQNEAQLEKSRLLSDRFSAERPKGSFSTLEIQRTEQGDSAMYLCASSSRQSNEKLFFGSGTQLSVL.

The rearrangement links TRBV7-2 to TRBJ2-6; D not resolved. CDR3 length equals 15 residues. In germline, CDR1 is SGHTA, CDR2 FQGNSA. V was pared by 8 bases and J by 2 bases, with 13 bases between. The DNA of the CDR3 is TGTGCCAGCCGTTTCACGGGTACTGGGGCCAACGTCCTGACTTTC. Amino acid sequence: CASRFTGTGANVLTF.

The CDR3 loop is CASSPTWLSGANVLTF. CDR3 DNA: TGTGCCAGCAGTCCCACTTGGCTCTCTGGGGCCAACGTCCTGACTTTC. The chain uses TRBV27 and TRBJ2-6; D ambiguous. CDR1 and CDR2 from the germline V gene are MNHEY and SMNVEV (reference sequence). The V and J ends lost 5 bases and 0 bases respectively, with 11 bases between them. CDR3 length equals 16 residues. Using reference TRBV27 and TRBJ2-6 for the parts outside the CDR3, the full variable domain is EAQVTQNPRYLITVTGKKLTVTCSQNMNHEYMSWYRQDPGLGLRQIYYSMNVEVTDKGDVPEGYKVSRKEKRNFPLILESPSPNQTSLYFCASSPTWLSGANVLTFGAGSRLTVL.

In this sample, this clonotype turned up a few times. The V gene is TRBV14, the J gene TRBJ2-7; 8 nucleotides line up with TRBD2. Trimming cost V 2 bases and J 6 bases; bases outside gene matches: 9. In germline, CDR1 is SGHDN, CDR2 FVKESK. The CDR3 runs to 15 residues. DNA of the CDR3: TGTGCCAGCAGCCAAAGGGCGGGAGGCGCGGCCGAGCAGTACTTC. This sequence encodes CASSQRAGGAAEQYF.

This sequence joins TRBV20-1 and TRBJ2-7; no firm D call. The CDR3 runs 15 residues. Germline CDR1 reads DFQATT; CDR2 reads SNEGSKA (reference sequence). Trimming took 1 base from V and 3 from J, leaving 16 bases between them. CDR3 loop: CSARVGNLNYYEQYF. The CDR3, as DNA: TGCAGTGCTAGAGTAGGGAACCTTAATTACTACGAGCAGTACTTC.

This clonotype was seen at least ten times. The chain links TRBV27 to TRBJ1-2; tentative D call: TRBD1 (6 bases). Germline CDR1 and CDR2: MNHEY and SMNVEV (reference sequence). Trimming removed 5 bases at V and 6 bases at J, with 19 bases between. This CDR3 has 15 amino acids. CDR3 bases: TGTGCCAGCAGTCTAACCCCCGGGACAACTCATGGCTACACCTTC. Encoded protein: CASSLTPGTTHGYTF.

In this sample, this clonotype turned up many times. J is TRBJ1-1 and V is TRBV28; unclear D gene. The germline CDR1 and CDR2 sequences are MDHEN and SYDVKM. Trimming took off 5 bases at V and 4 bases at J, with 11 bases between the two ends. The CDR3 loop spans 13 amino acids. The CDR3 DNA follows: TGTGCCAGCAGTCCGGTTGAGGGCACTGAAGCTTTCTTT. Translated, it gives CASSPVEGTEAFF.

V and J are TRBV4-2 and TRBJ2-4; 11 bases agree with TRBD2. V was clipped by 0 bases and J by 12 bases; unmatched bases: 4. Germline assignment: CDR1 LGHNA and CDR2 YNFKEQ. The CDR3 extends over 14 amino acids. DNA of the CDR3: TGTGCCAGCAGCCAAGATCTAGCGGGAGGCTCTCAGTACTTC. Amino acid sequence: CASSQDLAGGSQYF.

This clonotype was seen at least ten times. The CDR3 nucleotides read TGTGCCAGCAGGAACAGGGGCCGCGAGCAGTACTTC. Residues: CASRNRGREQYF. The chain couples TRBV12-3 or TRBV12-4 to TRBJ2-7; 7 bases fit TRBD1. V was clipped by 6 bases and J by 6 bases; unmatched bases: 5. CDR3 length: 12 amino acids.

For this clonotype: This may be a read error: a much more frequent sequence differs by one nucleotide. This chain uses TRBV6-2 or TRBV6-3 with TRBJ2-4, with 9 nucleotides matching TRBD2. Germline V gives CDR1 MNHEY, CDR2 SVGEGT. This CDR3 has 13 amino acids. The CDR3 sequence is CASSPSGENIQHF. The CDR3, as DNA: TGTGCCAGCAGTCCTAGCGGGGAAAACATTCAGCACTTC.

Notes on this clonotype: A much bigger clone sits one base away, suggesting this may be a read error. The J gene is TRBJ1-1, the V gene TRBV28; 7 bases map to TRBD1. Germline values: CDR1 MDHEN, CDR2 SYDVKM. The CDR3 is made up of 16 amino acids. Trimming removed 1 base from V and 3 bases from J; junction bases left unmatched: 8. The CDR3 nucleotides are TGTGCCAGCAGTTTATCCTACAGGGGCCTCCACACTGAAGCTTTCTTT. Encoded protein: CASSLSYRGLHTEAFF. The whole variable domain, remainder taken from reference TRBV28 and TRBJ1-1, is DVKVTQSSRYLVKRTGEKVFLECVQDMDHENMFWYRQDPGLGLRLIYFSYDVKMKEKGDIPEGYSVSREKKERFSLILESASTNQTSMYLCASSLSYRGLHTEAFFGQGTRLTVV.

V is TRBV7-9 and J is TRBJ2-7, with 9 bases matching TRBD1. CDR1 is SEHNR, CDR2 FQNEAQ, per germline (reference sequence). J was trimmed by 4 bases and V by 1 base; bases with no gene match: 2. The CDR3 sequence is 14 residues long. CDR3: CASSLVGTGYEQYF. The CDR3, as DNA: TGTGCCAGCAGCTTAGTCGGGACAGGGTACGAGCAGTACTTC.

This clonotype was observed a handful of times. A single base separates this from a much larger clone, so it may be a read error. The chain couples TRBV12-3 or TRBV12-4 to TRBJ1-1; D possibly corresponds to TRBD1 (6 bases). V was shortened by 9 bases and J by 8 bases, with 19 bases between the two germline ends. This CDR3 has 13 amino acids. The CDR3 DNA reads TGTGCCAGAGGGGGGCGCCGGGCTTTGGAAGCTTTCTTT. Translating gives CARGGRRALEAFF.

Turning to this clonotype: A single base separates this from a much larger clone, so it may be a read error. As the CDR3 is not closed by the conserved phenylalanine or tryptophan, this likely results from a read error. This chain connects TRBV6-1 to TRBJ2-7; 7 nucleotides line up with TRBD1. V dropped 4 bases and J dropped 5; count of bases not matched to a gene: 8. The CDR3 consists of 14 residues. The germline V gene encodes CDR1 MNHNS and CDR2 SASEGT. This CDR3 reads CASSVRDSMDEQYL. The DNA for the CDR3 is TGTGCCAGCAGTGTTAGGGACAGCATGGACGAGCAGTACCTC.

This clonotype was picked up one time. The chain combines TRBV5-1 with TRBJ2-6; 9 bases are a match to TRBD1. The V segment lost 3 bases and the J segment 2 bases; nucleotides outside the gene matches: 6. There are 17 residues in the CDR3. Germline-derived CDR1 and CDR2 are SGHRS and YFSETQ. This chain's CDR3 is CASSSDRGVAGANVLTF. CDR3 bases: TGCGCCAGCAGCTCAGACAGGGGGGTGGCTGGGGCCAACGTCCTGACTTTC.

There are a few counts of this clonotype. This chain connects TRBV11-3 to TRBJ2-2; 7 nucleotides align to TRBD1. The V segment lost 4 bases and the J segment 3 bases; nucleotides outside the gene matches: 11. The CDR3 covers 17 residues. Germline CDR1 and CDR2: SGHNT and YENEEA. The CDR3 sequence is CASSSSPGTEDTGELFF. The CDR3 bases are TGTGCCAGCAGCTCTTCGCCCGGGACAGAGGACACCGGGGAGCTGTTTTTT.

The chain uses TRBV4-3 and TRBJ2-5, with D unclear. Trimming removed 2 bases from V and 3 bases from J, with 13 bases in between. Germline CDR1 LGHNA, CDR2 YSLEER. This CDR3 is 15 amino acids long. The CDR3 spells CASSQLRSGKETQYF. The CDR3 coding sequence is TGCGCCAGCAGCCAATTACGGTCTGGGAAAGAGACCCAGTACTTC.

Note on this clonotype: This could be a read error, since a much larger clone is one nucleotide away. The chain employs TRBV6-1 and TRBJ1-4, with TRBD1 identical over 9 bases. This CDR3 has 15 residues. J gave up 6 bases and V 8 bases, and 10 bases lay outside the gene matches. CDR1 is MNHNS, CDR2 SASEGT, per germline. CDR3 in amino acids: CASRGTGMTDEKLFF. CDR3 sequence (DNA): TGTGCCAGCCGGGGGACAGGGATGACTGATGAAAAACTGTTTTTT.

The chain has TRBV27 and TRBJ1-5; tentatively, D is TRBD1 (6 bases). CDR3 size: 15 residues. The V gene lost 5 bases and the J gene lost 3 bases, with 14 bases spanning the gap. Germline CDR1 and CDR2: MNHEY and SMNVEV (reference sequence). The CDR3 bases are TGTGCCAGCAGTCCAAGACAGGCAAACAATCAGCCCCAGCATTTT. It is translated as CASSPRQANNQPQHF.

Many counts were recorded for this clonotype. This CDR3 reads CASSVRDNSYEQYF. In nucleotides, the CDR3 is TGTGCCAGCAGTGTTCGGGACAACTCCTACGAGCAGTACTTC. This sequence joins TRBV6-1 and TRBJ2-7; D may be TRBD1 (6 bases). The CDR3 has 14 residues. Germline V gene lookup returns CDR1 MNHNS and CDR2 SASEGT. V shed 4 bases and J shed 0 bases, with 10 bases lying between them.

This clonotype has only a few counts. The chain links TRBV7-2 to TRBJ2-2, with D perhaps matching TRBD1 or TRBD2 (5 bases each). Germline-derived CDR1 and CDR2 are SGHTA and FQGNSA. This CDR3 is 14 amino acids long. V lost 8 bases and J lost 1, with 11 bases in between. The CDR3 sequence: CASGSGQNTGELFF. The DNA for the CDR3 is TGTGCCAGCGGGAGCGGACAGAACACCGGGGAGCTGTTTTTT.

This clonotype was seen many times. This chain connects TRBV11-2 to TRBJ2-7, with 8 bases lining up with TRBD1. CDR1 SGHAT and CDR2 FQNNGV come from the germline V gene. The ends lost 3 bases at V and 5 bases at J; junction bases unmatched: 9. This CDR3 is 15 amino acids long. CDR3 loop: CASSFQRTGSHEQYF. In DNA, the CDR3 is TGTGCCAGCAGCTTCCAGAGGACAGGGTCCCACGAGCAGTACTTC.

This clonotype has at least ten counts. The chain links TRBV5-1 to TRBJ2-7, with 8 bases fitting TRBD1. The germline CDR1 and CDR2 sequences are SGHRS and YFSETQ. The trim removed 2 bases at V and 6 bases at J, leaving 4 bases unmatched. The CDR3 extends over 13 amino acids. The DNA of the CDR3 is TGCGCCAGCAGCTTTGGACAGGGAAGCGAGCAGTACTTC. It translates to CASSFGQGSEQYF.

This clonotype was counted at least ten times. The gene calls are TRBV14 and TRBJ2-7, with D hard to call. Germline CDR1 and CDR2: SGHDN and FVKESK. Trimming took off 4 bases at V and 4 bases at J, with 11 bases between the two ends. This CDR3 contains 13 residues. CDR3 protein: CASSRLAEYEQYF. The CDR3 DNA sequence: TGTGCCAGCAGCCGATTAGCTGAGTACGAGCAGTACTTC. Full variable domain (missing parts from reference TRBV14 and TRBJ2-7): EAGVTQFPSHSVIEKGQTVTLRCDPISGHDNLYWYRRVMGKEIKFLLHFVKESKQDESGMPNNRFLAERTGGTYSTLKVQPAELEDSGVYFCASSRLAEYEQYFGPGTRLTVT.

This clonotype was picked up many times. This chain connects TRBV7-8 to TRBJ1-2; D is possibly TRBD1 (5 bases). The length of the CDR3 is 13 residues. V was trimmed by 3 bases and J by 6 bases, leaving 11 bases between them. Germline V lookup: CDR1 SGHVS, CDR2 FQNEAQ. The CDR3 DNA reads TGTGCCAGCAGCTTGGGGGAGAGCGATGGCTACACCTTC. It translates to CASSLGESDGYTF.

This chain connects TRBV27 to TRBJ1-1; 8 bases match TRBD1. The CDR3 sequence is 14 residues long. Trimming took 6 bases from V and 7 from J; bases not matched to a gene: 10. CDR1 MNHEY and CDR2 SMNVEV come from the germline V gene (reference sequence). CDR3 sequence: CASSLERGTGEAFF. The CDR3 DNA sequence: TGTGCCAGCAGCTTAGAGCGCGGGACAGGTGAAGCTTTCTTT.